Following are 29 T cell receptor beta chains from one sample sequenced in a study of regulatory T cells in long-lasting Graves disease. Indicated time point: persistent/refractory GD, antithyroid drugs over 5 years with positive TRAb. RNA isolated from PBMCs was used to make the TCR library. Both iRepertoire HTBI primers and Arm-PCR of CDR3 regions were used to build the TCR beta libraries. MiXCR was run by TCRdb on the multiplex PCR reads, yielding one entry per CDR3 protein. This repertoire shows 700,000 or so distinct CDR3 sequences, about 32% found once; its top ten account for about 42%. This specimen consisted of peripheral blood mononuclear cells (PBMCs), obtained when the disease was refractory, from a patient treated with antithyroid drugs. The source of these receptors is a female donor with Graves disease.

V gene TRBV11-2 combines with J gene TRBJ1-6; 10 nucleotides align to TRBD1. Germline assignment: CDR1 SGHAT and CDR2 FQNNGV. The V gene end was trimmed by 5 bases and the J gene end by 7 bases; junction bases not matched to a gene: 14. This CDR3 is 18 amino acids long. CDR3 protein: CASSPTRSGQGWNSPLHF. Written as DNA, the CDR3 is TGTGCCAGCAGCCCGACTAGGTCGGGACAGGGGTGGAATTCACCCCTCCACTTT.

The rearrangement uses TRBV5-1 and TRBJ1-1; 9 bases map to TRBD1. CDR1 and CDR2 from the germline V gene are SGHRS and YFSETQ. V shed 6 bases and J 5 bases; nucleotides not matched to a gene: 5. The CDR3 sequence is 13 residues long. CDR3 DNA: TGCGCCAGCAAGACAGGGGGTCAGACTGAAGCTTTCTTT. Translated: CASKTGGQTEAFF.

V is TRBV6-2 or TRBV6-3 and J is TRBJ1-1, with D tentatively TRBD1 (5 bases). Between the trimmed V and J ends, which lost 4 bases and 1 base, there was a span of 10 bases. Per the germline V gene, CDR1 is MNHEY and CDR2 is SVGEGT. The CDR3 consists of 14 residues. This CDR3 is CASSWNGGNTEAFF. The DNA of the CDR3 is TGTGCCAGCAGTTGGAACGGGGGGAACACTGAAGCTTTCTTT.

The chain joins TRBV30 to TRBJ2-7; no firm D call. Per the germline V gene, CDR1 is GTSNPN and CDR2 is SVGIG (reference sequence). The CDR3 length is 12 residues. V lost 8 bases to trimming and J lost 2 bases, with 13 bases between them. CDR3 DNA: TGTGCCGGGTCTATGGTAACCTACGAGCAGTACTTC. The encoded protein is CAGSMVTYEQYF. Supplemented by reference TRBV30 and TRBJ2-7, the full variable domain reads SQTIHQWPATLVQPVGSPLSLECTVEGTSNPNLYWYRQAAGRGLQLLFYSVGIGQISSEVPQNLSASRPQDRQFILSSKKLLLSDSGFYLCAGSMVTYEQYFGPGTRLTVT.

The chain joins TRBV11-2 to TRBJ1-5, with D uncertain. Germline V gives CDR1 SGHAT, CDR2 FQNNGV. This CDR3 comprises 13 residues. With 6 bases removed from V and 7 bases from J, the gap between germline ends came to 13 bases. CDR3 in DNA: TGTGCCAGCAGAAGACACCCTAGGCAGCCCCAGCATTTT. Translation: CASRRHPRQPQHF.

This clonotype was seen at least ten times. The chain links TRBV2 to TRBJ1-2; D possibly corresponds to TRBD1 (5 bases). The CDR3 sequence is 14 residues long. Looked up from germline, CDR1 is SNHLY and CDR2 is FYNNEI. The V and J ends lost 3 bases and 6 bases respectively, with 14 bases between them. DNA for the CDR3: TGTGCCAGCAGTGATAGAGCAGGGAAGGATGGCTACACCTTC. Translated, it gives CASSDRAGKDGYTF.

Only a few counts were recorded for this clonotype. The V and J genes are TRBV28 and TRBJ1-1; D is uncertain. The V gene's germline CDR1 is MDHEN and CDR2 SYDVKM. The CDR3 is 10 residues long. The V end lost 3 bases, the J end lost 7 bases, and 3 bases lay between the germline ends. DNA of the CDR3: TGTGCCAGCAGTTTCTTTGAAGCTTTCTTT. It is translated as CASSFFEAFF.

The chain is built from TRBV25-1 and TRBJ1-2, with unresolved D. This CDR3 comprises 13 residues. Germline V gene lookup returns CDR1 MGHDK and CDR2 SYGVNS. Between the trimmed V and J ends, which lost 5 bases and 5 bases, there was a span of 12 bases. This chain's CDR3 is CASSWEGGYGYTF. The DNA of the CDR3 is TGTGCCAGCAGTTGGGAGGGTGGTTATGGCTACACCTTC.

This clonotype was seen at least ten times. The chain uses TRBV12-3 or TRBV12-4 and TRBJ2-7, with TRBD2 identical over 7 bases. CDR3 size: 15 residues. The V and J ends lost 6 bases and 0 bases, in that order; junction bases with no gene match: 8. For the CDR3, the DNA is TGTGCCAGCAGATCTAGCGGTAGGAGCTCCTACGAGCAGTACTTC. This encodes CASRSSGRSSYEQYF.

The gene calls are TRBV7-3 and TRBJ2-1; the D gene is possibly TRBD2 (6 bases). Germline V gene lookup returns CDR1 SGHTA and CDR2 FQGTGA. V was cut by 5 bases and J by 1 base, with 15 bases left in between. The CDR3 sequence is 16 residues long. The CDR3 is CASSLTSTQSYNEQFF. The CDR3 DNA sequence: TGTGCCAGCAGCCTCACTAGCACACAATCCTACAATGAGCAGTTCTTC.

This rearrangement joins TRBV30 to TRBJ1-2; 8 nucleotides align to TRBD1. Germline V gene data show CDR1 as GTSNPN and CDR2 as SVGIG (reference sequence). The CDR3 is 14 residues long. The V gene end was trimmed by 0 bases and the J gene end by 7 bases; junction bases not matched to a gene: 7. The CDR3 loop reads CAWSVRQGAGGYTF. DNA for the CDR3: TGTGCCTGGAGTGTACGCCAGGGGGCCGGTGGCTACACCTTC.

This clonotype was counted a few times. The chain couples TRBV11-2 to TRBJ2-7, with 8 bases aligning to TRBD2. The CDR3 sequence is 13 residues long. Trimming took 8 bases from V and 0 from J; bases not matched to a gene: 3. In germline, CDR1 is SGHAT, CDR2 FQNNGV. The CDR3 region has the DNA TGTGCCAGCCAAAGCGGGAGCTCCTACGAGCAGTACTTC. Translation gives CASQSGSSYEQYF.

The table lists this clonotype with many counts. This chain connects TRBV28 to TRBJ2-2; no clear D. With 2 bases removed from V and 0 bases from J, the gap between germline ends came to 7 bases. Germline V lookup: CDR1 MDHEN, CDR2 SYDVKM. CDR3 length equals 15 residues. The CDR3 reads CASSLEATNTGELFF. CDR3 nucleotides: TGTGCCAGCAGTTTAGAGGCCACGAACACCGGGGAGCTGTTTTTT.

A remark on this clonotype: One base away lies a much larger clone, so this may be a sequencing read error. The V and J genes are TRBV2 and TRBJ1-4, with 9 bases that match TRBD1. Germline V gene lookup returns CDR1 SNHLY and CDR2 FYNNEI. Unmatched junction bases numbered 5, after V lost 6 bases and J lost 3 bases. This CDR3 region has 15 residues. The CDR3 sequence: CASRRTGVSNEKLFF. DNA of the CDR3: TGTGCCAGCAGGAGGACAGGGGTGTCTAATGAAAAACTGTTTTTT.

The J gene is TRBJ2-7, the V gene TRBV19; 7 bases are a match to TRBD2. Germline values: CDR1 LNHDA, CDR2 SQIVND (reference sequence). There are 16 residues in the CDR3. V gave up 1 base and J gave up 0 bases; unmatched junction bases: 6. The CDR3 here is CASSIVERDVSYEQYF. The CDR3 nucleotides are TGTGCCAGTAGTATAGTTGAGCGGGACGTCTCCTACGAGCAGTACTTC.

The chain uses TRBV25-1 and TRBJ1-5; tentatively, D is TRBD1 (5 bases). The CDR3 spans 13 residues. CDR1 is MGHDK, CDR2 SYGVNS, per germline. With 5 bases removed from V and 6 bases from J, the gap between germline ends came to 11 bases. Here the CDR3 reads CASSRGASQPQHF. CDR3 bases: TGTGCCAGCAGTAGGGGAGCCAGTCAGCCCCAGCATTTT. Supplemented by reference TRBV25-1 and TRBJ1-5, the full variable domain reads EADIYQTPRYLVIGTGKKITLECSQTMGHDKMYWYQQDPGMELHLIHYSYGVNSTEKGDLSSESTVSRIRTEHFPLTLESARPSHTSQYLCASSRGASQPQHFGDGTRLSIL.

The chain links TRBV15 to TRBJ1-6, with 7 bases matching TRBD1. Germline V lookup: CDR1 LNHNV, CDR2 YYDKDF (reference sequence). Losses at the gene ends were 5 bases for V and 5 bases for J; bases not matched to a gene: 6. This CDR3 has 15 residues. CDR3 protein: CATSRGQANNSPLHF. In DNA form, the CDR3 reads TGTGCCACCAGCCGCGGACAGGCGAATAATTCACCCCTCCACTTT. Drawing the rest from reference TRBV15 and TRBJ1-6, the complete variable domain is DAMVIQNPRYQVTQFGKPVTLSCSQTLNHNVMYWYQQKSSQAPKLLFHYYDKDFNNEADTPDNFQSRRPNTSFCFLDIRSPGLGDTAMYLCATSRGQANNSPLHFGNGTRLTVT.

This clonotype showed up many times. This rearrangement joins TRBV11-2 to TRBJ1-4; 7 positions match TRBD1. The V segment lost 6 bases and the J segment 2 bases; nucleotides outside the gene matches: 3. The germline gives CDR1 SGHAT, CDR2 FQNNGV. This CDR3 is 14 amino acids long. CDR3 bases: TGTGCCAGCAGTCTACAGGGGACTAATGAAAAACTGTTTTTT. Translated, it gives CASSLQGTNEKLFF.

This clonotype was seen ten or more times. Here the CDR3 reads CASRTRGGTEAFF. The CDR3, as DNA: TGTGCCAGCAGGACCAGGGGAGGGACTGAAGCTTTCTTT. The chain links TRBV6-1 to TRBJ1-1; maybe TRBD1 (6 bases). Germline V gene data show CDR1 as MNHNS and CDR2 as SASEGT. Trimming shortened V by 6 bases and J by 5 bases, and 13 bases separated the two germline ends. The CDR3 extends over 13 amino acids.

A few counts support this clonotype. The chain uses TRBV20-1 and TRBJ2-7; D call uncertain. This CDR3 is 11 amino acids long. The germline V gene has CDR1 DFQATT and CDR2 SNEGSKA (reference sequence). The germline V and J ends were trimmed by 6 bases and 3 bases, with 9 bases remaining between them. DNA for the CDR3: TGCAGTGCCAAGGCTGACTACGAGCAGTACTTC. It is translated as CSAKADYEQYF.

This clonotype was counted between two and nine times. The rearrangement links TRBV12-3 or TRBV12-4 to TRBJ2-7, with 10 bases identical to TRBD1. J lost 3 bases, V lost 4 bases, and 6 bases had no gene match. The CDR3 has 15 amino acids. The CDR3 region is CASSSTDRGIYEQYF. DNA for the CDR3: TGTGCCAGCAGTTCAACGGACAGGGGGATCTACGAGCAGTACTTC.

This clonotype was picked up a small number of times. The chain has TRBV2 and TRBJ1-1; weak D call: TRBD1 (5 bases). The germline CDR1 and CDR2 sequences are SNHLY and FYNNEI. This CDR3 is 15 amino acids long. Trimming took off 4 bases at V and 4 bases at J, with 16 bases between the two ends. The CDR3 loop reads CASSVAFREGTEAFF. CDR3 nucleotide sequence: TGTGCCAGCAGTGTTGCTTTCAGGGAGGGCACTGAAGCTTTCTTT.

V is TRBV5-1 and J is TRBJ2-6, with a possible D match to TRBD1 (6 bases). Per germline, CDR1 SGHRS and CDR2 YFSETQ. The CDR3 length is 18 residues. Trimming removed 1 base at V and 2 bases at J, with 16 bases between. The CDR3 protein is CASSLRSTGNTGANVLTF. The CDR3 coding sequence is TGCGCCAGCAGCTTGAGATCTACAGGGAACACTGGGGCCAACGTCCTGACTTTC.

The chain carries TRBV2 and TRBJ2-3; 10 nucleotides align to TRBD2. J lost 2 bases, V lost 5 bases, and 7 bases had no gene match. This CDR3 comprises 16 residues. Germline values: CDR1 SNHLY, CDR2 FYNNEI. CDR3 sequence reads: CASSFPTSGFTDTQYF. The CDR3 nucleotides are TGTGCCAGCAGTTTCCCGACTAGCGGGTTCACAGATACGCAGTATTTT.

This chain links TRBV27 with TRBJ2-2; the D gene is possibly TRBD2 (5 bases). CDR1 MNHEY and CDR2 SMNVEV come from the germline V gene (reference sequence). Trimming removed 3 bases at V and 4 bases at J, with 12 bases between. The CDR3 is 15 residues long. The CDR3: CASSFSGIFTGELFF. CDR3 in DNA: TGTGCCAGCAGTTTCAGCGGAATCTTCACCGGGGAGCTGTTTTTT.

This clonotype has only a few counts. V is TRBV27 and J is TRBJ2-7; D gene unclear. The germline V gene has CDR1 MNHEY and CDR2 SMNVEV (reference sequence). There are 13 residues in the CDR3. The V gene lost 3 bases and the J gene lost 3 bases, with 9 bases spanning the gap. In DNA form, the CDR3 reads TGTGCCAGCAGTTTTTCACTGCACTACGAGCAGTACTTC. Translated: CASSFSLHYEQYF.

The DNA of the CDR3 is TGTGCCAGCAGCGCCGGGACGCAGGGGCCCCAGCATTTT. Protein: CASSAGTQGPQHF. The V and J genes are TRBV12-3 or TRBV12-4 and TRBJ1-5; possibly TRBD1 for D (5 bases). The CDR3 has 13 residues. Trimming stripped 6 bases from V and 9 bases from J, with 15 bases between.

J is TRBJ2-7 and V is TRBV10-3; weak D call: TRBD2 (5 bases). This CDR3 comprises 11 residues. The germline gives CDR1 ENHRY, CDR2 SYGVKD. The V end lost 6 bases, the J end lost 9 bases, and 12 bases lay between the germline ends. The CDR3 DNA reads as TGTGCCATCAGGCAGAGGGCCCTGCAGTACTTC. As protein: CAIRQRALQYF.

V and J are TRBV20-1 and TRBJ2-4, with D uncertain. Gene TRBJ2-5 matches the end of the DNA better, so the J call may be wrong. In germline, CDR1 is DFQATT, CDR2 SNEGSKA (reference sequence). This CDR3 is built from 12 residues. CDR3 DNA sequence: TGCAGTGCTAGAAATCTGAGGGAGACCCAGTACTTC. Its protein is CSARNLRETQYF.